These T cell receptor beta chains were read from a single sample in a study of cytotoxic CD8 clonotypes in ibrutinib-treated CLL. Generated by immunoSEQ multiplex PCR, the TCRdb table keeps only in-frame clones and is missing some. Among approximately 190,000 clones listed, roughly three quarters were seen once. Sequencing was performed on PBMCs, taken after 12 months of ibrutinib treatment. The receptor source for this set is a human donor with chronic lymphocytic leukemia. CDR3s include the opening cysteine and the closing phenylalanine or tryptophan. A D gene is named only where the DNA matches it firmly. For some rows the clone size is stated as once, few or many, or as a class when expanded; others skip it.

TRBV10-3	TRBD2	TRBJ2-7	NA	TGTGCCATCAGGGGGGGAGGGAGCGTCGACGAGCAGTACTTC	CAIRGGGSVDEQYF
TRBV29-1	NA	TRBJ2-7	NA	TGCAGCGTTGAGTGCGGCCTCTACGAGCAGTACTTC	CSVECGLYEQYF
TRBV11-2	NA	TRBJ2-1	NA	TGTGCCAGCAGCCCCTCTATCGGGGTAGGGTTAAAGGGAGGCGAGCAGTTCTTC	CASSPSIGVGLKGGEQFF
TRBV9	TRBD2	TRBJ2-5	NA	TGTGCCAGCAGCGTAGGCGGGGGGAGCCTCTCCCAAGAGACCCAGTACTTC	CASSVGGGSLSQETQYF
TRBV7-8	NA	TRBJ1-2	NA	TGTGCCAGCAGGCCAGGCTACTCGGGCTATGGCTACACCTTC	CASRPGYSGYGYTF
TRBV7-6	NA	TRBJ2-5	NA	TGTGCCAGCAGCTACCTCCAAGAGACCCAGTACTTC	CASSYLQETQYF
TRBV7-9	TRBD1	TRBJ2-1	NA	TGTGCCAGCAGCTTCGGGACAGCTTTCAATGAGCAGTTCTTC	CASSFGTAFNEQFF
TRBV2	NA	TRBJ1-6	NA	TGTGCCAGCAGTGATGAGGCCATCGGCAGCAAGCTCCACTTT	CASSDEAIGSKLHF
TRBV5-1	NA	TRBJ1-2	NA	TGCGCCAGCAGCCCACTCCCTCCCAACTATGGCTACACCTTC	CASSPLPPNYGYTF
TRBV25-1	NA	TRBJ2-7	NA	TGTGCCAGCAGTGTGCGAAGGGACTCCTACGAGCAGTACTTC	CASSVRRDSYEQYF
TRBV7-2	TRBD2	TRBJ2-5	NA	TGTGCCAGCAGCTTAATCGCGGGGGGAAGTGGAGAGACCCAGTACTTC	CASSLIAGGSGETQYF
TRBV5-1	NA	TRBJ2-5	NA	TGCGCCAGCAGCGCGGGGACAGCTAAAGAGACCCAGTACTTC	CASSAGTAKETQYF
TRBV5-4	TRBD2	TRBJ2-7	NA	TGTGCCAGCAGCTTCGGGACTAGCGGGAAGGCCTACGAGCAGTACTTC	CASSFGTSGKAYEQYF
TRBV5-1	TRBD1	TRBJ2-2	NA	TGCGCCAGCAGCTTGACAGGGGCGCAGAACACCGGGGAGCTGTTTTTT	CASSLTGAQNTGELFF
TRBV5-4	TRBD1	TRBJ2-5	NA	TGTGCCAGCAGCGAAGACAGGGGGGGAAAGACCCAGTACTTC	CASSEDRGGKTQYF
TRBV7-9	NA	TRBJ2-7	few	TGTGCCAGCAGCCCACGCGGGGACTGGACCTACGAGCAGTACTTC	CASSPRGDWTYEQYF
TRBV19	TRBD1	TRBJ2-7	few	TGTGCCAGTAGTTCCCCAGGGGGTAGCTACGAGCAGTACTTC	CASSSPGGSYEQYF
TRBV28	TRBD1	TRBJ2-4	NA	TGTGCCAGCAGAACGACAGGGTTGAACATTCAGTACTTC	CASRTTGLNIQYF
TRBV10-3	TRBD2	TRBJ2-7	NA	TGTGCCATCAGTGAGTCCGACTCGCGGGAGGTCCGCGAGCAGTACTTC	CAISESDSREVREQYF
TRBV6-1	NA	TRBJ1-1	NA	TGTGCCAGCAGCACGGGGACTGAAGCTTTCTTT	CASSTGTEAFF
TRBV27	TRBD1	TRBJ1-2	NA	TGTGCCAGCGGACAACAGGGGGTCTATGGCTACACCTTC	CASGQQGVYGYTF
TRBV21-1	NA	TRBJ1-4	NA	TGTGCCAGCAGCAAATTTCGACGGTGCGGCGAAAAACTGTTTTTT	CASSKFRRCGEKLFF
TRBV5-5	NA	TRBJ1-1	NA	TGTGCCAGCAGCGACGCATTGCTAATGAACACTGAAGCTTTCTTT	CASSDALLMNTEAFF
TRBV9	NA	TRBJ2-7	NA	TGTGCCAGCAGCCCCAGTGACGGCTACGAGCAGTACTTC	CASSPSDGYEQYF
TRBV18	NA	TRBJ1-6	NA	TGTGCCAGCTCACCACCGAGGGCCGGAAGGATCGGGACCCCCGGTACTTCACCCCTCCACTTT	CASSPPRAGRIGTPGTSPLHF
TRBV28	NA	TRBJ2-1	few	TGTGCCAGCACTTCAGGTGGCGGACCAAGCTCCTACAATGAGCAGTTCTTC	CASTSGGGPSSYNEQFF
TRBV11-2	NA	TRBJ2-7	NA	TGTGCCAGCAGCCAGACTAGTAACGAGCAGTACTTC	CASSQTSNEQYF
TRBV7-6	TRBD2	TRBJ2-7	NA	TGTGCCAGCAGCTTAGGTCCGGGGGGTTCCTCCTACGAGCAGTACTTC	CASSLGPGGSSYEQYF
TRBV10-1	NA	TRBJ2-1	NA	TGCGCCAGCAGTTTAACGGGAGCATACAACAATGAGCAGTTCTTC	CASSLTGAYNNEQFF
TRBV19	TRBD1	TRBJ2-6	NA	TGTGCCAGTACCCGGGACAGGGTTGATTTTGCTGGGGCCAACGTCCTGACTTTC	CASTRDRVDFAGANVLTF
TRBV6-5	NA	TRBJ1-1	NA	TGTGCCAGCAGTTACACCGGACAGACTGAAGCTTTCTTT	CASSYTGQTEAFF
TRBV7-9	NA	TRBJ2-2	NA	TGTGCCAGCAGCCCGGGGGGCCTAGCCGGCGGGGAGCTGTTTTTT	CASSPGGLAGGELFF
TRBV6-1	NA	TRBJ2-7	NA	TGTGCCAGCAGTGAATTTCCAAGGTTTGGCTACGAGCAGTACTTC	CASSEFPRFGYEQYF
TRBV19	NA	TRBJ2-7	NA	TGTGCCAGTAGTATAGGCCAGGAGGGCACCTACGAGCAGTACTTC	CASSIGQEGTYEQYF
TRBV10-1	TRBD2	TRBJ2-7	NA	TGCGCCAGCAGCCGACTAGCGGGGGGAGAGCAGTACTTC	CASSRLAGGEQYF
TRBV10-3	NA	TRBJ1-1	once	TGTGCCATCAGTGACGGGGGAGGAGGCGCTGAAGCTTTCTTT	CAISDGGGGAEAFF
TRBV7-9	NA	TRBJ1-5	NA	TGTGCCAGCAGCTCTTCCAGGGCTGGCAATCAGCCCCAGCATTTT	CASSSSRAGNQPQHF
TRBV6-1	NA	TRBJ2-3	NA	TGTGCCAGCAGTGACCAGACACCAAGCACAGATACGCAGTATTTT	CASSDQTPSTDTQYF
TRBV7-3	TRBD1	TRBJ2-2	NA	TGTGCCAGCAGCTTCGGTGGGACAGGGGGCTCCGGGGAGCTGTTTTTT	CASSFGGTGGSGELFF